This T cell receptor beta chain was found in a study of vaccination effects on CD4 cells after COVID-19. Across the study: Within the ViraFEST assay, antigen-specific CD4+ T cells underwent expansion with viral peptide pools prior to sequencing.

Data came from immunoSEQ multiplex PCR; TCRdb stores just in-frame clones and leaves some out. The sample records tens of thousands of clones, 65% being singletons. Isolation of CD4+ T cells took place after ten to eleven days of culture. Negative nucleocapsid antibody tests before and after vaccination confirmed no previous SARS-CoV-2 infection. Study findings and constraints: Clones that were induced by infection or by vaccine showed marked contraction late after vaccination.

In its sample, this clone was seen a few times. Antigen: not known. The germline CDR1 and CDR2 sequences are MGHDK and SYGVNS. This CDR3 contains 13 residues. The germline V and J ends were trimmed by 6 bases and 5 bases, with 13 bases remaining between them. The material sequenced was CD4+ T cells from PBMCs cultured without peptide, taken before COVID-19 vaccination. The chain has TRBV25-1 and TRBJ1-1; D is uncertain. This TCR derives from a human donor who received a COVID-19 vaccine. The CDR3 protein is CASRSLGGTEAFF. CDR3 DNA sequence: TGTGCCAGCAGGAGCCTGGGTGGAACTGAAGCTTTCTTT.